The T cell receptor (beta chain) under discussion was sequenced for a study of blood T cell repertoires in COVID-19. Repertoires were generated with immunoSEQ multiplex PCR, while TCRdb's copy carries only in-frame clones and drops some. The data contain under 300,000 clones, approximately 82% of them singletons. The sequenced sample consisted of peripheral blood. This clonotype originated in a woman between 18 and 29 years old with acute or convalescent COVID-19.

In nucleotides, the CDR3 is TGTGCCAGCAGCTTAAACTCCGGTGGACAGGGATTCTTT. The encoded protein is CASSLNSGGQGFF. V usage is TRBV7-9 and J usage is TRBJ1-1, with 8 nucleotides matching TRBD1. Germline trimming cut 2 bases from V and 14 bases from J; bases unmatched to any gene: 10. Looked up from germline, CDR1 is SEHNR and CDR2 is FQNEAQ (reference sequence). CDR3 length equals 13 residues.